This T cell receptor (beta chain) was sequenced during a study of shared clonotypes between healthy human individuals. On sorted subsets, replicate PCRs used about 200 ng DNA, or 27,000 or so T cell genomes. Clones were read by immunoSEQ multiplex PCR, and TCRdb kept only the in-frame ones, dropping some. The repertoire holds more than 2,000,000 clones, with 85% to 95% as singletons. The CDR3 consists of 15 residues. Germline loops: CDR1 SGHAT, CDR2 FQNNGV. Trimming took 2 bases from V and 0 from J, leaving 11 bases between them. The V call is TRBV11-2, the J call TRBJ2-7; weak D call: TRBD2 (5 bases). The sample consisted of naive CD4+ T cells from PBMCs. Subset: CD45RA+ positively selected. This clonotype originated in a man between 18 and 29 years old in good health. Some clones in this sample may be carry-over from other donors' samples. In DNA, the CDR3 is TGTGCCAGCAGCTTAAGGTTAGCGAGCTCCTACGAGCAGTACTTC. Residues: CASSLRLASSYEQYF.